A selection of T cell receptor beta chains follows, all from one sample in a study of shared clonotypes between healthy human individuals. Profiled with immunoSEQ multiplex PCR; TCRdb holds only in-frame clones, not every one. Found here are 2 million to 2.5 million clones, nearly 97% of them singletons; the top ten hold around 0.13%. The sequenced sample consisted of naive CD4+ T cells sorted from blood. The receptors derive from a young man in good health. CDR3s include the opening cysteine and the closing phenylalanine or tryptophan. The D gene is left open where the match is weak. Some rows have no size entry. The others give once, few or many, or a class for an expanded clone.

d_call	clone_size	j_call	v_call	cdr3_aa	cdr3_nt
.	.	TRBJ2-5	TRBV7-9	CASRSIGGETQYF	TGTGCCAGCAGAAGTATCGGGGGAGAGACCCAGTACTTC
.	once	TRBJ2-7	TRBV5-1	CASSLEGPLYEQYF	TGCGCCAGCAGCTTGGAGGGACCTCTCTACGAGCAGTACTTC
.	.	TRBJ2-7	TRBV13	CASSFGNPEQYF	TGTGCCAGCAGCTTCGGAAATCCCGAGCAGTACTTC
.	.	TRBJ2-7	TRBV6-5	CASSPPLVDEQYF	TGTGCCAGCAGCCCCCCTTTGGTGGACGAGCAGTACTTC
.	.	TRBJ1-5	TRBV7-2	CASSPTTVSNQPQHF	TGTGCCAGCAGCCCAACGACAGTTAGCAATCAGCCCCAGCATTTT
.	.	TRBJ2-5	TRBV29-1	CSYQRGAQETQYF	TGCAGCTACCAAAGGGGGGCGCAAGAGACCCAGTACTTC
.	.	TRBJ1-2	TRBV2	CASSVQGPYGYTF	TGTGCCAGCAGTGTGCAGGGGCCATATGGCTACACCTTC
TRBD1	.	TRBJ1-2	TRBV28	CASSGQGKFNYGYTF	TGTGCCAGCAGTGGACAGGGGAAATTCAACTATGGCTACACCTTC
TRBD1	.	TRBJ1-6	TRBV6-5	CASSTYRGSPLHF	TGTGCCAGCAGTACTTACAGGGGATCACCCCTCCACTTT
TRBD2	.	TRBJ2-1	TRBV5-1	CASSHGTSGSQKGEQFF	TGCGCCAGCAGCCACGGGACTAGCGGGAGTCAGAAAGGTGAGCAGTTCTTC
.	.	TRBJ2-3	TRBV5-1	CASSLNTNTDTQYF	TGCGCCAGCAGCTTGAATACCAACACAGATACGCAGTATTTT
.	.	TRBJ2-1	TRBV10-3	CAISEANLGHNEQFF	TGTGCCATCAGTGAAGCGAATTTGGGACACAATGAGCAGTTCTTC
.	few	TRBJ1-1	TRBV5-1	CASSLEGGNTEAFF	TGCGCCAGCAGCTTGGAGGGAGGGAACACTGAAGCTTTCTTT
TRBD1	once	TRBJ1-4	TRBV10-3	CAISATQGANEKLFF	TGTGCCATCAGTGCCACACAGGGGGCGAACGAAAAACTGTTTTTT
TRBD2	.	TRBJ2-1	TRBV10-1	CASSEITPEAGGQAGDEQFF	TGCGCCAGCAGTGAGATTACTCCGGAGGCGGGGGGCCAGGCAGGAGATGAGCAGTTCTTC
.	.	TRBJ1-2	TRBV5-4	CASSSDSNYGYTF	TGTGCCAGCAGCTCGGACAGCAACTATGGCTACACCTTC
.	.	TRBJ2-3	TRBV10-3	CAISASDSTDTQYF	TGTGCCATCAGTGCCTCGGACAGCACAGATACGCAGTATTTT
.	.	TRBJ2-7	TRBV2	CASASVPDLYEQYF	TGTGCCAGCGCCTCTGTTCCCGACCTCTACGAGCAGTACTTC